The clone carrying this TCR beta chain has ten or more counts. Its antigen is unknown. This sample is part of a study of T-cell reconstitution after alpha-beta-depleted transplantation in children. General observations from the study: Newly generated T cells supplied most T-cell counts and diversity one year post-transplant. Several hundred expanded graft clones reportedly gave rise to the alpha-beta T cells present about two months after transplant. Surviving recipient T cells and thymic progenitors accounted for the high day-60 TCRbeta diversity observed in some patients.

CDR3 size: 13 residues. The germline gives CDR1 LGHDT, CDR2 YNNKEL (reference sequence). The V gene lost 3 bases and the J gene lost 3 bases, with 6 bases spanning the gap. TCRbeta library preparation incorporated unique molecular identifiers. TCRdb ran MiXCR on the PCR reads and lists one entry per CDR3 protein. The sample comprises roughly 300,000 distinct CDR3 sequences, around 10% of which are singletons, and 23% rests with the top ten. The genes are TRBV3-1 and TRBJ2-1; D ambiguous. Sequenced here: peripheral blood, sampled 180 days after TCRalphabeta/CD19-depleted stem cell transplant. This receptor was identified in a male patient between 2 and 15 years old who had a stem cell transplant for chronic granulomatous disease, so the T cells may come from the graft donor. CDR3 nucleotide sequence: TGTGCCAGCAGCCACTTGATCTACAATGAGCAGTTCTTC. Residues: CASSHLIYNEQFF.